This T cell receptor beta chain comes out of a study of cytomegalovirus exposure and HLA in healthy donors. Points from the study as a whole: Cytomegalovirus status was reportedly diagnosed by the classifier with high specificity and sensitivity.

The data were produced by immunoSEQ multiplex PCR, yet TCRdb's version contains in-frame clones alone and is incomplete. The sample lists 55,000 to 65,000 clones, more than 90% occurring once. There are 17 residues in the CDR3. Unmatched junction bases numbered 15, after V lost 3 bases and J lost 6 bases. The germline CDR1 and CDR2 sequences are ENHRY and SYGVKD. In regard to this clone: Antigen unknown.

This chain connects TRBV10-3 to TRBJ2-7, with 9 bases lining up with TRBD2. The clonotype originates from a man between 18 and 29 years old in good health and CMV-seronegative. The specimen sequenced was PBMCs. CDR3 residues: CAISEGSGVAGASEQYF. In DNA, the CDR3 is TGTGCCATCAGTGAAGGTTCGGGGGTAGCGGGGGCTTCCGAGCAGTACTTC.